Shown below are 4 T cell receptor beta chains from a single sample sequenced in a study of blood T cell repertoires in COVID-19. The table came from immunoSEQ multiplex PCR; TCRdb's copy has only in-frame clones and leaves some out. The sample records approximately 200,000 clones, approximately 86% being singletons. The source material was PBMCs or T cells enriched from blood (not recorded which). Receptors were obtained from a woman in her twenties or thirties who had recovered from COVID-19.

V and J are TRBV7-8 and TRBJ2-5, with TRBD2 identical over 11 bases. From germline, CDR1 is SGHVS and CDR2 FQNEAQ. CDR3 size: 16 residues. Unmatched junction bases numbered 9, after V lost 5 bases and J lost 4 bases. DNA for the CDR3: TGTGCCAGCAGCCACGCCACTAGCGGGAGCAGAGAGACCCAGTACTTC. Translating gives CASSHATSGSRETQYF.

This sequence joins TRBV27 and TRBJ1-1; D gene uncertain. Trimming cost V 5 bases and J 8 bases, with 15 bases left between them. From germline, CDR1 is MNHEY and CDR2 SMNVEV (reference sequence). CDR3 length equals 13 residues. The CDR3 is CASSQDPRGEAFF. CDR3 DNA sequence: TGTGCCAGCAGTCAAGATCCCAGAGGAGAAGCTTTCTTT.

This sequence joins TRBV4-2 and TRBJ2-1; the match to TRBD2 covers 16 bases. The CDR3 has 21 amino acids. Germline CDR1 is LGHNA and CDR2 is YNFKEQ. V gave up 0 bases and J gave up 9 bases; unmatched junction bases: 17. CDR3 residues: CASSQEVRPGLAGGPRSEQFF. In DNA form, the CDR3 reads TGTGCCAGCAGCCAAGAGGTCCGTCCGGGACTAGCGGGAGGGCCCAGGAGTGAGCAGTTCTTC.

This clone was recorded a few times. J is TRBJ1-1 and V is TRBV4-1; D is unclear. Germline loops: CDR1 MGHRA, CDR2 YSYEKL. V lost 6 bases and J lost 0, with 8 bases in between. The CDR3 has 13 amino acids. Written as DNA, the CDR3 is TGCGCCAGCAGGGAGGGCCTGAACACTGAAGCTTTCTTT. Translated, it gives CASREGLNTEAFF.